This TCR beta chain was found in a study of T cell clonality in common variable immunodeficiency. Study results and limitations: Reportedly, TCR beta sequences from common variable immunodeficiency showed fewer deletions and N-nucleotide insertions.

This clone showed up many times. Its antigen remains unidentified. The read stops 3 residues short of the end of the CDR3; the missing end is completed from the germline J gene. The method was immunoSEQ multiplex PCR; TCRdb's version includes in-frame clones alone and lacks a portion of them. This sample includes about 42,000 clones with no singletons; its ten biggest clones take up around 5.8%. CDR1 is DFQATT and CDR2 is SNEGSKA in the germline V gene (reference sequence). Trimming removed 1 base from V and 0 bases from J; junction bases left unmatched: 5. This CDR3 is built from 17 residues. Blood came from CVID subjects not ill and not taking immunomodulatory or immunosuppressive medication.

This rearrangement joins TRBV20-1 to TRBJ2-2; 10 positions match TRBD1. Input material: peripheral blood mononuclear cells. This sequence originates from a human donor with common variable immunodeficiency. CDR3 DNA (partial): TGCAGTGCTAGAGCCAAGACAGGGGGCTCGAACACCGGGGAG. Translation gives CSARAKTGGSNTGE. The CDR3 reads in full as CSARAKTGGSNTGELFF.